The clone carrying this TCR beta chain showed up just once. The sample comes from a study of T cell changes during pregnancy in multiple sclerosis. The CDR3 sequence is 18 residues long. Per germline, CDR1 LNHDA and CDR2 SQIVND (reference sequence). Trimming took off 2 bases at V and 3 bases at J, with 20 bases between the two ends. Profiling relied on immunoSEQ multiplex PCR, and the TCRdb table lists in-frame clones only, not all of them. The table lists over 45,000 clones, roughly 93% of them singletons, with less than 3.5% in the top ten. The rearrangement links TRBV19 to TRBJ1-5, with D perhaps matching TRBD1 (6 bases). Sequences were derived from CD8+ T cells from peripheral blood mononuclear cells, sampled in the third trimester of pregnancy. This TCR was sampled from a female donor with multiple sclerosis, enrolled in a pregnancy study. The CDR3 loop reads CASSISPAYRATNQPQHF. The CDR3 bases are TGTGCCAGTAGTATATCCCCGGCGTACAGGGCTACCAATCAGCCCCAGCATTTT.